This entry describes one TCR beta chain. The data were taken from a study of cytomegalovirus exposure and HLA in healthy donors. Primers: 60 Vbeta forward and 13 Jbeta reverse. The repertoire was sequenced with immunoSEQ multiplex PCR; TCRdb's copy has only in-frame clones and lacks some. The table records roughly 200,000 clones, around 80% of them present only once. The CDR3 extends over 14 amino acids. V dropped 2 bases and J dropped 10; count of bases not matched to a gene: 4. Germline V gives CDR1 SGHTA, CDR2 FQGTGA. V is TRBV7-3 and J is TRBJ1-6; 8 nucleotides align to TRBD1. Input material: PBMCs. The clonotype comes from a young man in good health and CMV-seronegative. CDR3 DNA: TGTGCCAGCAGCTTAGGACAGGGTCGGTCACCCCTCCACTTT. It translates to CASSLGQGRSPLHF.